This TCR beta chain was identified during a study of T-cell reconstitution after alpha-beta-depleted transplantation in children. Ten or more counts support this clonotype. V was trimmed by 4 bases and J by 0 bases, leaving 0 bases between them. CDR3 length equals 10 residues. Germline V gene lookup returns CDR1 SQVTM and CDR2 ANQGSEA. During its preparation, the TCRbeta library received unique molecular identifiers. MiXCR, applied by TCRdb to the PCR reads, yields one record per CDR3 protein. The sample shows hundreds of thousands of distinct CDR3 sequences, approximately 16% of them seen only once. This TCR was sampled from a human donor who donated a stem cell graft to a child with acute myeloid leukemia. The sample here was PBMCs from the stem cell graft donor, taken from the stem cell graft. The V call is TRBV29-1, the J call TRBJ1-1; no firm D call. The CDR3 loop reads CSVVNTEAFF. Here the CDR3 DNA reads TGCAGCGTTGTGAACACTGAAGCTTTCTTT. Supplemented by reference TRBV29-1 and TRBJ1-1, the full variable domain reads SAVISQKPSRDICQRGTSLTIQCQVDSQVTMMFWYRQQPGQSLTLIATANQGSEATYESGFVIDKFPISRPNLTFSTLTVSNMSPEDSSIYLCSVVNTEAFFGQGTRLTVV.